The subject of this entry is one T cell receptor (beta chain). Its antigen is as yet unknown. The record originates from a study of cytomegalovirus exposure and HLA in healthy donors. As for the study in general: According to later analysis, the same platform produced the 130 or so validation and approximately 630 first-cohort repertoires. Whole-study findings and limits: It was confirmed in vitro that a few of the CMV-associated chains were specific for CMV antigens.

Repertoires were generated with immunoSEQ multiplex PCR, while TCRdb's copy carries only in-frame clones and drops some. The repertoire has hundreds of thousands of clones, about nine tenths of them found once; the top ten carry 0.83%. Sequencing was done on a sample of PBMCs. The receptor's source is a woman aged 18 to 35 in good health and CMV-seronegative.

For the CDR3, the DNA is TGCGCCAGCAGCTACCCAGGAACCGAAGAGACCCAGTACTTC. Protein sequence: CASSYPGTEETQYF. The V and J genes are TRBV5-1 and TRBJ2-5; D gene ambiguous. The CDR3 is 14 amino acids. V was trimmed by 3 bases and J by 3 bases, leaving 12 bases between them. The germline CDR1 and CDR2 sequences are SGHRS and YFSETQ.